This T cell receptor (beta chain) was found in a study of Tregs in tolerant kidney transplant recipients. The nonmyeloablative bone marrow transplants came from related graft donors, with transient mixed chimerism. Concerning this clone: From the germline J gene comes the end of the CDR3, since the read stops 3 residues before it.

This table comes from immunoSEQ multiplex PCR, and its TCRdb copy is limited to in-frame clones, with some not included. The sample table sets out tens of thousands of clones. Germline CDR1 reads SGHNT; CDR2 reads YYREEE (reference sequence). V was clipped by 0 bases and J by 4 bases, with 8 bases between them. CDR3 length: 13 amino acids. The source of this sequence is a human patient who received a combined kidney and bone marrow transplant. Part of the T cell pool may stem from the graft donor. Sequenced material: CD4+ T cells from blood (PBMCs), taken 24 months after the transplant. The J gene is TRBJ2-7, the V gene TRBV5-4; unclear D gene. The DNA read from the CDR3 is TGTGCCAGCAGCTTGGGTCCTCTGTACGAG. It is translated as CASSLGPLYE. Given in full, the CDR3 is CASSLGPLYEQYF.